The 9 T cell receptor beta chains presented below share a single source sample, sequenced in a study of T-cell reconstitution after alpha-beta-depleted transplantation in children. Preparation of the TCRbeta library used unique molecular identifiers. MiXCR was run by TCRdb on the PCR reads, yielding one entry per CDR3 protein. Of about 370,000 distinct CDR3 sequences listed, approximately 20% are singletons. The sequences come from PBMCs from the stem cell graft donor, collected from the stem cell graft. These receptors all stem from a human donor who donated a stem cell graft to a child with acute myeloid leukemia.

The chain employs TRBV6-2 or TRBV6-3 and TRBJ1-1, with 8 bases matching TRBD1. The CDR3 totals 16 residues. The V gene's germline CDR1 is MNHEY and CDR2 SVGEGT. The junction had 7 bases not matched to a gene; V was cut back by 2 bases and J by 2 bases. CDR3 DNA: TGTGCCAGCAGTTACCTCTTGGGACAGGCTAACACTGAAGCTTTCTTT. Amino acid sequence: CASSYLLGQANTEAFF.

The chain uses TRBV12-3 or TRBV12-4 and TRBJ1-1, with TRBD1 matching over 7 bases. This CDR3 is built from 15 residues. With 5 bases clipped from V and 2 bases from J, the junction kept 8 bases outside the gene matches. CDR3 sequence reads: CASSQRDRTNTEAFF. CDR3 sequence (DNA): TGTGCCAGCAGTCAAAGGGACAGAACTAACACTGAAGCTTTCTTT.

The V and J genes are TRBV28 and TRBJ2-1; D perhaps matches TRBD1 (6 bases). This CDR3 comprises 12 residues. V lost 6 bases and J 8 bases, leaving 11 bases between the germline ends. Germline V gives CDR1 MDHEN, CDR2 SYDVKM. The CDR3 DNA is TGTGCCAGCAGCCTCACAGGGCATGAGCAGTTCTTC. It encodes CASSLTGHEQFF.

At least ten counts were recorded for this clonotype. This chain connects TRBV12-3 or TRBV12-4 to TRBJ2-7; the D is unclear. Trimming pared 5 bases from V and 3 bases from J, leaving 11 bases between. The CDR3 totals 13 residues. The CDR3 reads CASSPNPYYEQYF. CDR3 DNA: TGTGCCAGCAGTCCAAACCCCTACTACGAGCAGTACTTC.

In this sample, this clonotype turned up a few times. The genes are TRBV20-1 and TRBJ2-5, with TRBD2 as a possible D gene (6 bases). The V gene's germline CDR1 is DFQATT and CDR2 SNEGSKA (reference sequence). This CDR3 spans 16 amino acids. With 2 bases removed from V and 2 bases from J, the gap between germline ends came to 18 bases. The CDR3 DNA reads TGCAGTGCTAGATCCCCACTAGCTAGAAGGCAAGAGACCCAGTACTTC. As protein: CSARSPLARRQETQYF.

This chain links TRBV20-1 with TRBJ2-7, with D perhaps TRBD1 or TRBD2 (5 bases each). Trimming stripped 0 bases from V and 6 bases from J, with 15 bases between. This CDR3 is built from 14 residues. The V gene's germline CDR1 is DFQATT and CDR2 SNEGSKA (reference sequence). DNA for the CDR3: TGCAGTGCTAGAGATCGAGGGGCCCCGACCGAGCAGTACTTC. Translated: CSARDRGAPTEQYF.

The chain employs TRBV9 and TRBJ2-7; D possibly corresponds to TRBD1 (5 bases). V was trimmed by 4 bases and J by 1 base, leaving 18 bases between them. The CDR3 covers 16 residues. CDR1 SGDLS and CDR2 YYNGEE come from the germline V gene. The CDR3 sequence is CASSPFGSGSSYEQYF. The CDR3, as DNA: TGTGCCAGCAGCCCGTTTGGGTCAGGGTCATCCTACGAGCAGTACTTC.

This clonotype came up many times. This chain joins TRBV20-1 and TRBJ2-3; no definite D call. This CDR3 contains 16 residues. V was shortened by 3 bases and J by 2 bases, with 18 bases between the two germline ends. In germline, CDR1 is DFQATT, CDR2 SNEGSKA (reference sequence). CDR3 DNA sequence: TGCAGTGCTAGCCCCATGGGGAAAACGGACACAGATACGCAGTATTTT. This encodes CSASPMGKTDTDTQYF.

This clonotype has just a few counts. The V gene is TRBV5-1, the J gene TRBJ2-7; weak D call: TRBD2 (6 bases). The V and J ends lost 0 bases and 2 bases respectively, with 15 bases between them. CDR1 and CDR2 (germline): SGHRS, YFSETQ. The CDR3 loop spans 16 amino acids. The CDR3 here is CASSLVVTSNTYEQYF. The CDR3 DNA reads TGCGCCAGCAGCTTGGTTGTTACTAGCAACACCTACGAGCAGTACTTC.